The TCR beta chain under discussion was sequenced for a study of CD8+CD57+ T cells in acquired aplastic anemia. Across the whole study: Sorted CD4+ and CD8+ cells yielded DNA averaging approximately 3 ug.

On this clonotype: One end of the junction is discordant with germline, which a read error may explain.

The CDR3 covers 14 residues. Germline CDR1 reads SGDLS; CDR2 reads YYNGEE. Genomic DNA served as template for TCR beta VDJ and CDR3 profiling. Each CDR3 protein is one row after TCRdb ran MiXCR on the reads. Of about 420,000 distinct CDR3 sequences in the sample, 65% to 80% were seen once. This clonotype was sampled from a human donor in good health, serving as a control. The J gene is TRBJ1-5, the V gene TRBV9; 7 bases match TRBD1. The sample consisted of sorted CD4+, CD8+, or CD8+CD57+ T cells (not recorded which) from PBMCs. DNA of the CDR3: TGTGCCACCAGCAGAGGGGGCTCCAATCCGCCCCAGCATTTT. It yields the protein CATSRGGSNPPQHF.